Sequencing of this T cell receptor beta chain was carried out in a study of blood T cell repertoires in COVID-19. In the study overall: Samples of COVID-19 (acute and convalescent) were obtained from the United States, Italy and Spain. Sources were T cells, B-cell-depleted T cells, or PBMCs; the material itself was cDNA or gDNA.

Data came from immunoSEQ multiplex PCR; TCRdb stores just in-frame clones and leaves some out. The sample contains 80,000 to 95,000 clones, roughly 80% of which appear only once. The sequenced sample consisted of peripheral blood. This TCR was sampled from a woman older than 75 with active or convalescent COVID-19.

The CDR3 here is CATSSWGGLRNTGELFF. CDR3 DNA: TGTGCCACCAGCAGTTGGGGGGGACTTCGGAACACCGGGGAGCTGTTTTTT. The chain links TRBV15 to TRBJ2-2; TRBD2 matches at 7 bases. Germline CDR1 LNHNV, CDR2 YYDKDF (reference sequence). The CDR3 is 17 residues long. The V and J ends lost 3 bases and 1 base, in that order; junction bases with no gene match: 8.